The clone carrying this T cell receptor (beta chain) was seen just once. What it binds is unknown. The data originate from a study of cytomegalovirus exposure and HLA in healthy donors. Overall study: The roughly 120 million unique TCR beta sequences, from some 170 million T cells, were found by an earlier analysis. Whole-study results and caveats: V- and J-gene trimming in TCR beta was tied to a missense DCLRE1C variant by an analysis performed later. Researchers reportedly found TCR beta sequences accurately predicted most subjects' HLA-A and HLA-B alleles.

The ends were cut back, 2 bases at V and 6 bases at J, with 14 bases in the middle. Germline V gives CDR1 SGHTA, CDR2 FQGNSA. This CDR3 region has 15 residues. Samples came from healthy bone marrow donors. The PCR was carried out with 60 Vbeta primers and 13 Jbeta primers. The data were produced by immunoSEQ multiplex PCR, yet TCRdb's version contains in-frame clones alone and is incomplete. This sample carries 190,000 or so clones, around three quarters of them seen once, and the ten largest clones take under 0.8%. The chain recombines TRBV7-2 with TRBJ2-1; TRBD1 is a possible D gene (5 bases). This TCR came from a boy younger than 18 in good health and CMV-seronegative. The specimen sequenced was PBMCs. The CDR3 sequence is CASSLNIGAFNEQFF. The CDR3 DNA reads as TGTGCCAGCAGCTTAAATATAGGGGCTTTCAATGAGCAGTTCTTC.